Below, one TCR beta chain is given with its context. As yet, its antigen is unknown. Via MiXCR, TCRdb re-called the RT-PCR reads, giving one row per CDR3 protein. The repertoire holds roughly 570,000 distinct CDR3 sequences, with less than 15% as singletons. This specimen belongs to a study of response to subunit inactivated influenza vaccine. Study results and caveats: The authors suggested that few new T cells are recruited per seasonal influenza vaccination.

The CDR3 runs to 14 residues. Germline loops: CDR1 SGHRS, CDR2 YFSETQ. Trimming took 1 base from V and 3 from J, leaving 11 bases between them. The sample consisted of PBMCs from blood, taken roughly 12 days after vaccination. The TCR comes from a man in his fifties who received an inactivated influenza vaccine. The chain recombines TRBV5-1 with TRBJ2-7; D may be TRBD1 (5 bases). CDR3 loop: CASSLKGPHYEQYF. As DNA, the CDR3 is TGCGCCAGCAGCTTGAAGGGGCCTCACTACGAGCAGTACTTC.